This T cell receptor (beta chain) was identified in a study of T cells in women clearing cervical HPV infection. Study details: Only a few women had HLA typing results available.

Profiled with immunoSEQ multiplex PCR; TCRdb holds only in-frame clones, not every one. This table lists about 31,000 clones. The V gene's germline CDR1 is GTSNPN and CDR2 SVGIG (reference sequence). V was clipped by 0 bases and J by 4 bases; unmatched bases: 9. The CDR3 consists of 17 residues. Comment on this clone: Its specificity is unknown. The read finishes 3 residues shy of the CDR3 end, and the germline J gene is used to complete it.

The study, taken as a whole, reports: Combining TCR richness with V gene abundances gave approximately 0.84 AUC. Controls had more TRBV6-7 (approximately 0.15%) than cases (about 0.11%). CIN3+ cases had significantly higher TCR repertoire richness than controls, but evenness did not differ.

This clonotype originated in a woman aged 18-69 years with a cervical HPV16 infection that either progressed to CIN3+ or cleared (not recorded which). The chain is built from TRBV30 and TRBJ1-2, with 12 bases lining up with TRBD1. The sample consisted of blood buffy coat. The CDR3: CAWSVLRDRGRSYGYTF. The CDR3 DNA, read in part, is TGTGCCTGGAGTGTACTAAGGGACAGGGGGCGCAGCTATGGC.